The 6 T cell receptor beta chains reported below all come from one sample, sequenced in a study of T cells in Graves' hyperthyroidism and ophthalmopathy. RNA transcripts yielded amplified TCR beta CDR3 regions. Using the HTBI primer set, a first-round RT-PCR was run on the TCR CDR3. TCRdb reprocessed the multiplex PCR reads with MiXCR, giving one entry per CDR3 protein. The sample yields a few hundred thousand distinct CDR3 sequences, around 14% seen once. The specimen sequenced was blood. The origin of the receptors is a woman under 40 with Graves' hyperthyroidism.

The chain employs TRBV7-3 and TRBJ2-5, with D perhaps assigned TRBD1 or TRBD2 (5 bases each). CDR3 length: 15 residues. V shed 2 bases and J shed 2 bases, with 12 bases lying between them. From germline, CDR1 is SGHTA and CDR2 FQGTGA. CDR3 protein: CASSLQGTPQETQYF. CDR3 nucleotide sequence: TGTGCCAGCAGCTTACAAGGGACCCCGCAAGAGACCCAGTACTTC. Full variable domain (rest looked up from reference TRBV7-3 and TRBJ2-5): GAGVSQTPSNKVTEKGKYVELRCDPISGHTALYWYRQSLGQGPEFLIYFQGTGAADDSGLPNDRFFAVRPEGSVSTLKIQRTERGDSAVYLCASSLQGTPQETQYFGPGTRLLVL.

This clonotype was recorded at least ten times. The rearrangement links TRBV12-3 or TRBV12-4 to TRBJ2-7; 7 bases match TRBD1. The V gene end was trimmed by 7 bases and the J gene end by 5 bases; junction bases not matched to a gene: 11. The CDR3 extends over 14 amino acids. The DNA of the CDR3 is TGTGCCAGCACCAACCTCCAGGGGGTTCACGAGCAGTACTTC. It yields the protein CASTNLQGVHEQYF.

Many counts were recorded for this clonotype. For the CDR3, the DNA is TGTGCCAGCAGTTTAAAGGGGGGGAGCGGCGGGAGGGCTTTACAAGAGACCCAGTACTTC. It codes for CASSLKGGSGGRALQETQYF. This sequence joins TRBV27 and TRBJ2-5, with 9 bases fitting TRBD2. V lost 2 bases and J lost 2; bases outside the gene matches: 18. Germline loops: CDR1 MNHEY, CDR2 SMNVEV (reference sequence). This CDR3 is 20 amino acids long.

Details on this clonotype: A read error may explain this, as a much larger clone is one base away. This chain joins TRBV7-8 and TRBJ2-7; possibly TRBD1 for D (5 bases). The CDR3 spans 15 residues. Germline V CDR1 and CDR2: SGHVS, FQNEAQ. The CDR3 sequence: CASSLTGSLSYERYF. CDR3 sequence (DNA): TGTGCCAGCAGCTTAACAGGCTCCCTCTCCTACGAGCGGTACTTC.

The chain recombines TRBV30 with TRBJ1-1, with 8 bases that match TRBD1. J gave up 4 bases and V 2 bases, and 15 bases lay outside the gene matches. The CDR3 is 17 amino acids. Germline V gives CDR1 GTSNPN, CDR2 SVGIG (reference sequence). This chain's CDR3 is CAWSSTFAGGESTEAFF. The CDR3 nucleotides read TGTGCCTGGAGTTCCACCTTTGCAGGGGGCGAATCCACTGAAGCTTTCTTT.

This rearrangement joins TRBV6-2 or TRBV6-3 to TRBJ2-1; D is perhaps TRBD2 (5 bases). The CDR3 contains 11 residues. The germline V and J ends were trimmed by 5 bases and 15 bases, with 14 bases remaining between them. Germline CDR1 MNHEY, CDR2 SVGEGT. CDR3 amino acids: CASSLREYRFF. The CDR3, as DNA: TGTGCCAGCAGTCTTAGGGAGTATCGGTTCTTC.